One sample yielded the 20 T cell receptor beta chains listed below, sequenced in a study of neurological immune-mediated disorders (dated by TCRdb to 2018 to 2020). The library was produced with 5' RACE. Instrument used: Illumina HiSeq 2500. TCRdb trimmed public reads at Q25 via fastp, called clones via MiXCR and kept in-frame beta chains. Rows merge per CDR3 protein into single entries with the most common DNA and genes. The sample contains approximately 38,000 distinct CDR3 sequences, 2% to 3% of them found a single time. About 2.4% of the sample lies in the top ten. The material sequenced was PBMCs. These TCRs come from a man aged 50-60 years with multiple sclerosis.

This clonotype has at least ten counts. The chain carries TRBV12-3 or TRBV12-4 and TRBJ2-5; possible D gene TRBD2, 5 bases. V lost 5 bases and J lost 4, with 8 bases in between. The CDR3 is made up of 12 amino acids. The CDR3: CASSRAGETQYF. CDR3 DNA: TGTGCCAGCAGTCGCGCGGGAGAGACCCAGTACTTC.

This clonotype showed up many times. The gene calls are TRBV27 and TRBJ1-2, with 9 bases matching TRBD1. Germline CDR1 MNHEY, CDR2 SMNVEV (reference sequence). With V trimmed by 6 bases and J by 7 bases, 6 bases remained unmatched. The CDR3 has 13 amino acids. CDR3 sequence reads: CASRKGQGSGYTF. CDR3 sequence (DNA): TGTGCCAGCAGAAAGGGACAGGGAAGTGGCTACACCTTC.

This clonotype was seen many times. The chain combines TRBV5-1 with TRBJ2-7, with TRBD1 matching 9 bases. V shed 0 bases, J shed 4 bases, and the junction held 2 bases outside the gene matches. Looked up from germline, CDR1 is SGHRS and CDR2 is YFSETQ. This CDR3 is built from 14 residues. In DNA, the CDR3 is TGCGCCAGCAGCTTGGGAGGACAGGGGTACGAGCAGTACTTC. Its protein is CASSLGGQGYEQYF.

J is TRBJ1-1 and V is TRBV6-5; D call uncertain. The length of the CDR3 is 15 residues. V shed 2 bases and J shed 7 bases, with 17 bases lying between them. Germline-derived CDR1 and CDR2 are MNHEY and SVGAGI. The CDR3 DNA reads TGTGCCAGCAGTTACGGACCGAATGAGGCGGGTGAAGCTTTCTTT. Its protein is CASSYGPNEAGEAFF.

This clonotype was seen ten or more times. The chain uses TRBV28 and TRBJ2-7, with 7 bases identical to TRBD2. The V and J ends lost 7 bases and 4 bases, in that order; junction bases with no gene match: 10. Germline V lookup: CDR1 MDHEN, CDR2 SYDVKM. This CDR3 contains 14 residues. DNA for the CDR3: TGTGCCAGCACCTGGGGGGGTTCGGGTTACGAGCAGTACTTC. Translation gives CASTWGGSGYEQYF.

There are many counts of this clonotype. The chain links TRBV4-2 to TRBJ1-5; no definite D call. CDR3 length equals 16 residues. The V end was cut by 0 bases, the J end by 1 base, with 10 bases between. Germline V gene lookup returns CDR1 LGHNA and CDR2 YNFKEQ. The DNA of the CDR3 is TGTGCCAGCAGCCAAGATCCGGGGTACAGCAATCAGCCCCAGCATTTT. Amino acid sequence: CASSQDPGYSNQPQHF.

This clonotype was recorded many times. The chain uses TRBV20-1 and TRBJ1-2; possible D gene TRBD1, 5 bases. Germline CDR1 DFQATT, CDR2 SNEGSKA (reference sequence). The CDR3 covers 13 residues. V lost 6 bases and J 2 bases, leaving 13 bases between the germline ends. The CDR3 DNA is TGCAGTGCCCCAGACAGCAAAAACTATGGCTACACCTTC. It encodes CSAPDSKNYGYTF.

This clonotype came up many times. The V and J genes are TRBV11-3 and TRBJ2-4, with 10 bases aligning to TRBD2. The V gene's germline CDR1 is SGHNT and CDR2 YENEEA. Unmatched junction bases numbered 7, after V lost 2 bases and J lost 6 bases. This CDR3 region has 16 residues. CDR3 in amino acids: CASSLNLSGGRNIQYF. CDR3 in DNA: TGTGCCAGCAGCTTAAACCTTAGCGGGGGGAGAAACATTCAGTACTTC.

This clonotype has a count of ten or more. CDR3 protein: CASSEWDARSYEQYF. The DNA for the CDR3 is TGCGCCAGCAGTGAATGGGACGCACGCTCCTACGAGCAGTACTTC. The chain couples TRBV10-2 to TRBJ2-7, with D perhaps assigned TRBD1 or TRBD2 (5 bases each). Germline V gene lookup returns CDR1 WSHSY and CDR2 SAAADI. V was clipped by 3 bases and J by 0 bases, with 12 bases between them. There are 15 residues in the CDR3.

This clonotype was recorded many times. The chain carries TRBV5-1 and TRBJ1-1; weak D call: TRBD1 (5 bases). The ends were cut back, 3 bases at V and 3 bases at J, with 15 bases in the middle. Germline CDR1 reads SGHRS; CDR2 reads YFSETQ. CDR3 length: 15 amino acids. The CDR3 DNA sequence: TGCGCCAGCAGCTCGGGACGATCGGGGTACACTGAAGCTTTCTTT. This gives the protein CASSSGRSGYTEAFF.

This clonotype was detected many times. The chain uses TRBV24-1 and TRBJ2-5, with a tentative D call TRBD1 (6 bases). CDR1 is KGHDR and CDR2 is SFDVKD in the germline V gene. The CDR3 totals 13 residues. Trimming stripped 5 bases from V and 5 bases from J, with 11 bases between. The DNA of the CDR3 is TGTGCCACCAGTGTGGGGGCGAGGGAGACCCAGTACTTC. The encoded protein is CATSVGARETQYF.

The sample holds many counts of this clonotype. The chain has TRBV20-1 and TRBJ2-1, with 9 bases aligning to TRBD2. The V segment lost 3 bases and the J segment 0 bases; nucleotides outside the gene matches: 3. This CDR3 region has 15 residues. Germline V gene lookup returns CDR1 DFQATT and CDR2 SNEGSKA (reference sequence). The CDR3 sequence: CSARGTSHSYNEQFF. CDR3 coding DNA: TGCAGTGCTAGGGGGACTAGCCACTCCTACAATGAGCAGTTCTTC.

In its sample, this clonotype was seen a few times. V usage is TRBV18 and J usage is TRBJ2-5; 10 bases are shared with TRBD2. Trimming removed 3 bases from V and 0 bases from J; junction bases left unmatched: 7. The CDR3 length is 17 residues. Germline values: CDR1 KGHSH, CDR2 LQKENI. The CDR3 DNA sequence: TGTGCCAGCTCACCCGGCAGGAGCGGGGGGGACCAAGAGACCCAGTACTTC. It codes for CASSPGRSGGDQETQYF.

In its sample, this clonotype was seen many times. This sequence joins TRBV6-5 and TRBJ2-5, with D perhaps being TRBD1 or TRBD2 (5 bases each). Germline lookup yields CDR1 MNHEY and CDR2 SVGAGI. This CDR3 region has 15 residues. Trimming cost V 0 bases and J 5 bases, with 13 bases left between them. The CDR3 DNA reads TGTGCCAGCAGTTACTCAGGGACGAACGGGGAGACCCAGTACTTC. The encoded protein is CASSYSGTNGETQYF.

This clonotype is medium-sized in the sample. The CDR3, as DNA: TGTGCCATCAGCGGGGGGCGGGCAGATACGCAGTATTTT. The encoded protein is CAISGGRADTQYF. The J gene is TRBJ2-3, the V gene TRBV10-3, with D tentatively TRBD2 (7 bases). Trimming took off 6 bases at V and 4 bases at J, with 11 bases between the two ends. The CDR3 covers 13 residues. Germline CDR1 ENHRY, CDR2 SYGVKD.

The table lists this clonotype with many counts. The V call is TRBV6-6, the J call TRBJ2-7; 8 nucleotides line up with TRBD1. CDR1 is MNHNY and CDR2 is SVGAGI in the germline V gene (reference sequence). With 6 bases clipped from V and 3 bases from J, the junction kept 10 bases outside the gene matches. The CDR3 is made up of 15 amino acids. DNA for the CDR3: TGTGCCAGCAGCCGAACCCGGGACAGGAACTACGAGCAGTACTTC. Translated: CASSRTRDRNYEQYF.

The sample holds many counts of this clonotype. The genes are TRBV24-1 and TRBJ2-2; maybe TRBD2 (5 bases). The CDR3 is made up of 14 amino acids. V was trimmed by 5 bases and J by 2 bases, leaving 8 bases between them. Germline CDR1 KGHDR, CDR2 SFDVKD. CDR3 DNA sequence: TGTGCCACCAGTGTTCGGGAAAACACCGGGGAGCTGTTTTTT. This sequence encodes CATSVRENTGELFF.

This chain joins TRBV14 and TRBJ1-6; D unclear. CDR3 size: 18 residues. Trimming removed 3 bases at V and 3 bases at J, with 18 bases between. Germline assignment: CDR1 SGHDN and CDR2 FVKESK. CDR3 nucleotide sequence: TGTGCCAGCAGCCATTTCCCTATGGGAGGCTACTATAATTCACCCCTCCACTTT. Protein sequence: CASSHFPMGGYYNSPLHF.

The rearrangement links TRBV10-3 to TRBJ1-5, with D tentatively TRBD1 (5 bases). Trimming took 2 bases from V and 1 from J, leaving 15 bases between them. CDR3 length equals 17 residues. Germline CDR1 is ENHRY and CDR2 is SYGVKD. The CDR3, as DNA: TGTGCCATCAGTGAGCACCGGGATGGGGGAAGCAATCAGCCCCAGCATTTT. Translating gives CAISEHRDGGSNQPQHF.

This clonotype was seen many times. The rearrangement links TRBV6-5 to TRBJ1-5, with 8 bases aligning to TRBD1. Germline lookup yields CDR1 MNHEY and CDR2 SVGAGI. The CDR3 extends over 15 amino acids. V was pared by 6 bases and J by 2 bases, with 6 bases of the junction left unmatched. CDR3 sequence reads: CASRMTGEGNQPQHF. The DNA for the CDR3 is TGTGCCAGCAGAATGACAGGGGAGGGCAATCAGCCCCAGCATTTT.